Included here is one T cell receptor beta chain sequence, with context. The source of the sample is a study of OX40 agonist ivuxolimab in advanced cancers. Study background: Patients were treated with intravenous ivuxolimab, dosed at 0.01 to 10 mg/kg and infused every 2 weeks.

Profiled with immunoSEQ multiplex PCR; TCRdb holds only in-frame clones, not every one. The sample consists of about 19,000 clones, around 83% of them appearing once. The CDR3 is 11 amino acids. Germline assignment: CDR1 MNHEY and CDR2 SMNVEV (reference sequence). The V and J ends lost 0 bases and 14 bases respectively, with 10 bases between them. The input for sequencing was CD4+ or CD8+ T cells sorted from blood, taken in a trial of the OX40 agonist ivuxolimab. The sequence was collected from an adult with an advanced solid tumor such as melanoma, head and neck, liver or kidney cancer. This sequence joins TRBV27 and TRBJ1-1; D unclear. CDR3 amino acids: CASSLSGFTFF. CDR3 in DNA: TGTGCCAGCAGTTTATCGGGGTTCACCTTCTTT.